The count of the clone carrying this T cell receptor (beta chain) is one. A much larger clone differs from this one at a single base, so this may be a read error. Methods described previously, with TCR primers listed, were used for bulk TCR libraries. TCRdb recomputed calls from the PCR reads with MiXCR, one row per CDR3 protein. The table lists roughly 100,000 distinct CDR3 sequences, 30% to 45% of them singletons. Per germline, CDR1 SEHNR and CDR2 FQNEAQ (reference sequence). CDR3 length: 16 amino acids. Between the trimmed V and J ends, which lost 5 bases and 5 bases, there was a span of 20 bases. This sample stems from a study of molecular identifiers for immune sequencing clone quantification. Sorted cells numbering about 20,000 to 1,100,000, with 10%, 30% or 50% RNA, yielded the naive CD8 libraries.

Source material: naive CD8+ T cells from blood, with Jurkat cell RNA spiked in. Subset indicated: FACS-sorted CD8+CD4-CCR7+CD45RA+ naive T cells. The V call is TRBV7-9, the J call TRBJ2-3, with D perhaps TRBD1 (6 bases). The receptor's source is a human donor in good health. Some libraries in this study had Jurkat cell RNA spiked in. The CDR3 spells CASSPLLTGKRDTQYF. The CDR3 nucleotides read TGTGCCAGCAGCCCGCTCCTAACAGGGAAGAGAGATACGCAGTATTTT. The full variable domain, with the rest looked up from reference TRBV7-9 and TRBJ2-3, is DTGVSQNPRHKITKRGQNVTFRCDPISEHNRLYWYRQTLGQGPEFLTYFQNEAQLEKSRLLSDRFSAERPKGSFSTLEIQRTEQGDSAMYLCASSPLLTGKRDTQYFGPGTRLTVL.